The entry below gives a single T cell receptor (beta chain) sequence along with its context. The sample is drawn from a study of T cell changes during pregnancy in multiple sclerosis. This CDR3 has 13 residues. Germline loops: CDR1 MNHEY, CDR2 SMNVEV (reference sequence). V was clipped by 6 bases and J by 0 bases, with 8 bases between them. Only in-frame clones appear in the TCRdb table, and some are missing; sequencing was by immunoSEQ multiplex PCR. The sample yields approximately 64,000 clones, about 90% seen once. The material was peripheral blood, obtained in the second trimester of pregnancy. The sequence was collected from a female donor in good health, enrolled as a control in a pregnancy study. This chain connects TRBV27 to TRBJ2-5; D is possibly TRBD2 (6 bases). The CDR3 bases are TGTGCCAGCAGAAGGGACTACCAAGAGACCCAGTACTTC. Amino acids: CASRRDYQETQYF.